This T cell receptor beta chain was recorded in a study of T cells after yellow fever vaccination. Whole-study results and caveats: In post-booster samples, most primary-vaccination clones reappeared (approximately 95% CD4, about 91% CD8).

TCRdb redid the calling of the 5' RACE reads with MiXCR, one entry per CDR3 protein. In the table there are roughly 150,000 distinct CDR3 sequences, 6.5% to 8.5% of which are singletons. The table lists this clonotype with many counts. What it recognizes is unknown. The source is a man aged 25-40 years who received the YFV17D yellow fever vaccine. The sample was CD4+ T cells sorted from PBMCs, taken 5 days after the yellow fever booster vaccination.

In DNA form, the CDR3 reads TGTGCCATCAGTGAGATCCGGGACAGGCACCCAGATACGCAGTATTTT. Protein: CAISEIRDRHPDTQYF. The chain links TRBV10-3 to TRBJ2-3; TRBD1 agrees at 8 bases. V lost 2 bases, J lost 4 bases, and 8 bases stayed unmatched. The CDR3 length is 16 residues. Germline-derived CDR1 and CDR2 are ENHRY and SYGVKD.